Listed here are 7 T cell receptor beta chains from one sample, sequenced in a study of cytomegalovirus exposure and HLA in healthy donors. The PCR made use of 60 Vbeta and 13 Jbeta primers. Here immunoSEQ multiplex PCR was the method, and the copy in TCRdb shows in-frame clones only, minus some. There are about 120,000 clones in the sample; 75% to 90% occur only once, and around 1.9% lies in the top ten. Source material: PBMCs. Every receptor here comes from a man aged 35 to 55 in good health and CMV-seronegative.

This sequence joins TRBV2 and TRBJ2-7; 7 bases agree with TRBD2. Germline CDR1 reads SNHLY; CDR2 reads FYNNEI. The V segment lost 6 bases and the J segment 3 bases; nucleotides outside the gene matches: 5. The CDR3 has 13 residues. The CDR3 protein is CASSPGGVYEQYF. The CDR3 bases are TGTGCCAGCAGCCCTGGGGGGGTCTACGAGCAGTACTTC. Full variable domain (remainder filled in from reference TRBV2 and TRBJ2-7): EPEVTQTPSHQVTQMGQEVILRCVPISNHLYFYWYRQILGQKVEFLVSFYNNEISEKSEIFDDQFSVERPDGSNFTLKIRSTKLEDSAMYFCASSPGGVYEQYFGPGTRLTVT.

The genes are TRBV5-1 and TRBJ2-7; D may be TRBD2 (5 bases). The CDR3 runs 14 residues. Germline V gene lookup returns CDR1 SGHRS and CDR2 YFSETQ. With 6 bases removed from V and 2 bases from J, the gap between germline ends came to 15 bases. The CDR3 coding sequence is TGCGCCAGCAACCCAGCGGATCCAACCTACGAGCAGTACTTC. It yields the protein CASNPADPTYEQYF.

V and J are TRBV6-5 and TRBJ1-2; D gene unclear. This CDR3 spans 11 amino acids. Germline values: CDR1 MNHEY, CDR2 SVGAGI. V was shortened by 2 bases and J by 8 bases, with 6 bases between the two germline ends. CDR3 loop: CASSYAGGYTF. DNA for the CDR3: TGTGCCAGCAGTTACGCGGGGGGCTACACCTTC.

This rearrangement joins TRBV2 to TRBJ2-7; possible D gene TRBD2, 6 bases. Trimming removed 3 bases at V and 5 bases at J, with 14 bases between. This CDR3 contains 14 residues. Looked up from germline, CDR1 is SNHLY and CDR2 is FYNNEI. CDR3 bases: TGTGCCAGCAGTGAGACTAGAAGCGTCAACGAGCAGTACTTC. Protein sequence: CASSETRSVNEQYF.

The rearrangement uses TRBV6-1 and TRBJ1-5, with D perhaps TRBD1 (6 bases). Germline assignment: CDR1 MNHNS and CDR2 SASEGT. The CDR3 consists of 15 residues. The V and J ends lost 7 bases and 0 bases respectively, with 13 bases between them. This CDR3 reads CASTMGADSNQPQHF. CDR3 nucleotides: TGTGCCAGCACCATGGGGGCGGATAGCAATCAGCCCCAGCATTTT.

Within the sample, this clone is medium-sized. The rearrangement uses TRBV5-5 and TRBJ1-1; possible D gene TRBD1, 5 bases. There are 14 residues in the CDR3. Trimming shortened V by 7 bases and J by 1 base, and 14 bases separated the two germline ends. CDR1 and CDR2 (germline): SGHKS, YYEKEE (reference sequence). The CDR3 nucleotides are TGTGCCAGCCTCGGGGGGAGGGCGAACACTGAAGCTTTCTTT. This encodes CASLGGRANTEAFF.

The chain links TRBV4-2 to TRBJ1-1; 9 bases align to TRBD1. The CDR3 consists of 16 residues. CDR1 and CDR2 (germline): LGHNA, YNFKEQ. The V segment lost 4 bases and the J segment 1 base; nucleotides outside the gene matches: 7. CDR3 in DNA: TGTGCCAGCAGCCGGGACAGGGCTTTTAAGAACACTGAAGCTTTCTTT. Amino acids: CASSRDRAFKNTEAFF.